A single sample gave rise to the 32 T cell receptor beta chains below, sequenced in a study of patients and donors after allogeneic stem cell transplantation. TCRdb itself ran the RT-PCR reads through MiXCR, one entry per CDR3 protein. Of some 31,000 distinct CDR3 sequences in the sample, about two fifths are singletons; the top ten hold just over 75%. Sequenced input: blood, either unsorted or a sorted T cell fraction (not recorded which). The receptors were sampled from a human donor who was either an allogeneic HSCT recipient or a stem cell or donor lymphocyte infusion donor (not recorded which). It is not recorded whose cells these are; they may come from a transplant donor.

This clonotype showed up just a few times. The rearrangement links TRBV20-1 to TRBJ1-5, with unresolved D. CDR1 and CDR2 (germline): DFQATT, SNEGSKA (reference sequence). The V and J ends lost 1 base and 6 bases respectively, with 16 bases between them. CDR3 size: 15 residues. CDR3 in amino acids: CSARVHPGASQPQHF. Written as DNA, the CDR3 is TGCAGTGCTAGAGTTCACCCGGGAGCAAGTCAGCCCCAGCATTTT.

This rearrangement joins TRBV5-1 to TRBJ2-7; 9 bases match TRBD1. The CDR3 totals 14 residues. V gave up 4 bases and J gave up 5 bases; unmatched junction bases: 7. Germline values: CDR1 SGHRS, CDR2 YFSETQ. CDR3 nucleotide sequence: TGCGCCAGCAGCCCCGGGACAGGGCTTCACGAGCAGTACTTC. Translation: CASSPGTGLHEQYF.

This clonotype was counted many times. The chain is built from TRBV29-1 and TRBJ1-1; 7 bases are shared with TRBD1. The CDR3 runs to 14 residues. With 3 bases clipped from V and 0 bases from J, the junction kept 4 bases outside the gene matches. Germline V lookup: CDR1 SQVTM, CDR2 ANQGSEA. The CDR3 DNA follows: TGCAGCGTTGAGGTGACAGGGTTGAACACTGAAGCTTTCTTT. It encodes CSVEVTGLNTEAFF.

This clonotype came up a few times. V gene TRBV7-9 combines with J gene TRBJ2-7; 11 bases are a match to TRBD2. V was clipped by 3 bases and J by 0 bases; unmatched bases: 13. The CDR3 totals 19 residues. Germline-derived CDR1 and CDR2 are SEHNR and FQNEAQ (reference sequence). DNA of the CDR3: TGTGCCAGCAGCTTCCGAATTGGACTAGCGGGTATAGTCTCCTACGAGCAGTACTTC. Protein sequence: CASSFRIGLAGIVSYEQYF.

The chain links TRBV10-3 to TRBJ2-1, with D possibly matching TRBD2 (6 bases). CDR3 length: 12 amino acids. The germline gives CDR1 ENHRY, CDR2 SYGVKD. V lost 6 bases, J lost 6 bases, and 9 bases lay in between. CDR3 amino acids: CAIRDYANEQFF. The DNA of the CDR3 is TGTGCCATCAGGGACTACGCCAATGAGCAGTTCTTC.

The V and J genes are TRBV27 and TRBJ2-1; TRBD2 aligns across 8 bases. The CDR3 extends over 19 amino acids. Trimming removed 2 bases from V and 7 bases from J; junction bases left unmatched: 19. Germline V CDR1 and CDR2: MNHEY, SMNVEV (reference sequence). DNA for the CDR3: TGTGCCAGCAGTTTAAGGATGGGGCTAGCGGGCATCAGAGGGAATGAGCAGTTCTTC. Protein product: CASSLRMGLAGIRGNEQFF.

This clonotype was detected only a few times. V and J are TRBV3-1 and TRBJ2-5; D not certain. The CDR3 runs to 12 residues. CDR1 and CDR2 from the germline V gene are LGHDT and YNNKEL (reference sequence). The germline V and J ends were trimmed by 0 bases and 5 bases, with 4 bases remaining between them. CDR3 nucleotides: TGTGCCAGCAGCCAAGAAATGGAGACCCAGTACTTC. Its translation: CASSQEMETQYF.

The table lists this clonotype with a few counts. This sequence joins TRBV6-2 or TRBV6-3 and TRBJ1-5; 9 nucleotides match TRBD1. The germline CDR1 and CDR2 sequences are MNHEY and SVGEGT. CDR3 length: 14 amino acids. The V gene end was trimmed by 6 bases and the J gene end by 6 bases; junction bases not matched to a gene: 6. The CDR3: CASRTQGAPQPQHF. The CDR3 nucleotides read TGTGCCAGCAGAACACAGGGGGCGCCTCAGCCCCAGCATTTT.

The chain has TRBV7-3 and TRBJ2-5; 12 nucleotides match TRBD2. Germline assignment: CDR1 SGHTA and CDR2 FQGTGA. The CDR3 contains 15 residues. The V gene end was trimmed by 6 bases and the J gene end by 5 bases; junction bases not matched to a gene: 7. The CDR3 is CASSTTGTSGETQYF. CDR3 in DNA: TGTGCCAGCAGTACTACCGGGACTAGCGGGGAGACCCAGTACTTC.

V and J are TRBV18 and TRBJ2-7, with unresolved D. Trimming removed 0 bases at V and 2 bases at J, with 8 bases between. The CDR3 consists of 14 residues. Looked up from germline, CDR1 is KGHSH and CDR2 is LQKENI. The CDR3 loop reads CASSPPSGPYEQYF. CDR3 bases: TGTGCCAGCTCACCACCGTCAGGCCCCTACGAGCAGTACTTC.

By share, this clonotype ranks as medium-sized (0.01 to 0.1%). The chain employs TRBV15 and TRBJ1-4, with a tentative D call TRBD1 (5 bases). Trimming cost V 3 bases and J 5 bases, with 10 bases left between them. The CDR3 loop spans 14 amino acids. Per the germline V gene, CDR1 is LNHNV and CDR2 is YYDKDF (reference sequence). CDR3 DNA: TGTGCCACCAGCAGGGAGAAGGGGAATGAAAAACTGTTTTTT. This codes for CATSREKGNEKLFF.

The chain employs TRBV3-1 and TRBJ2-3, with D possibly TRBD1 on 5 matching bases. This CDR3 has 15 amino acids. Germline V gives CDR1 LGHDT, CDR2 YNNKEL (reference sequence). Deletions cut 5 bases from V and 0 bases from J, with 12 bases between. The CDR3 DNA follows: TGTGCCAGCAGCAGCAGGGCCCTAAGCACAGATACGCAGTATTTT. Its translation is CASSSRALSTDTQYF.

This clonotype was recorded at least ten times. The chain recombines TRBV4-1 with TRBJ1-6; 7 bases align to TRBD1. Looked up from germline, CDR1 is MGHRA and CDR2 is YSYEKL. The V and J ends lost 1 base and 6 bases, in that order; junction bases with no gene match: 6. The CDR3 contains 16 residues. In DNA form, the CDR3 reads TGCGCCAGCAGCCAAGTCTTCTCAGGGGGTAATTCACCCCTCCACTTT. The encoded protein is CASSQVFSGGNSPLHF.

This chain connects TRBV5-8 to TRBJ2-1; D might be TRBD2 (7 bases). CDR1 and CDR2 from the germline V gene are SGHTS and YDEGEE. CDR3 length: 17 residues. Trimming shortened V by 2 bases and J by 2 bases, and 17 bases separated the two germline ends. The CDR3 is CASSFYRAGATYNEQFF. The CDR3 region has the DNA TGTGCCAGCAGCTTTTACCGGGCGGGGGCCACCTACAATGAGCAGTTCTTC.

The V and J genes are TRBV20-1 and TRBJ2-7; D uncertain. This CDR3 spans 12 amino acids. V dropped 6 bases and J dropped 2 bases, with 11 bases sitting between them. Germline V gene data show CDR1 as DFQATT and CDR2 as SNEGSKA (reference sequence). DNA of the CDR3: TGCAGTGCCCCCCTGGGCCCCTACGAGCAGTACTTC. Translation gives CSAPLGPYEQYF.

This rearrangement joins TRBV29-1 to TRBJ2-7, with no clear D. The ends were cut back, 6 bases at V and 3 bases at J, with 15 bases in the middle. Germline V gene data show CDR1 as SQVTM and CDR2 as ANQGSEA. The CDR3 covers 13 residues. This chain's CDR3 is CSVVTWLNYEQYF. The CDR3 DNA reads TGCAGCGTCGTCACGTGGTTAAACTACGAGCAGTACTTC.

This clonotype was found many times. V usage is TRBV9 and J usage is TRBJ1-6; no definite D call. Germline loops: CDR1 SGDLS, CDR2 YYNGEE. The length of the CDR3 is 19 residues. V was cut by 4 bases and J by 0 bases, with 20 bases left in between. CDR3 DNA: TGTGCCAGCAGCCCGAGGTCGATGGGGAAGAGCTCCTATAATTCACCCCTCCACTTT. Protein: CASSPRSMGKSSYNSPLHF.

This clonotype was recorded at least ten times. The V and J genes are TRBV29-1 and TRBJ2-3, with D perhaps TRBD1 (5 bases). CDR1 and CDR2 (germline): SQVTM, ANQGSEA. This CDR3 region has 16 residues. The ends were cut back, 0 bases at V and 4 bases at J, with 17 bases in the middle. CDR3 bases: TGCAGCGTTGAAGAGGGCAGGGCCTTGTGGGCAGATACGCAGTATTTT. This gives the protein CSVEEGRALWADTQYF.

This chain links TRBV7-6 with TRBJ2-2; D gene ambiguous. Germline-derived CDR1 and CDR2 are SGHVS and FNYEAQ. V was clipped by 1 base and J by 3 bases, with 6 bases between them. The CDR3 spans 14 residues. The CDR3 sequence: CASSLGGYTGELFF. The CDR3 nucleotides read TGTGCCAGCAGCTTAGGGGGTTACACCGGGGAGCTGTTTTTT.

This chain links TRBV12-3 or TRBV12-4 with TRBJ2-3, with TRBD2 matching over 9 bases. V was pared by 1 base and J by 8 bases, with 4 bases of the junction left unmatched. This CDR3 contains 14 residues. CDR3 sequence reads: CASSLVSGGRTQYF. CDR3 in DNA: TGTGCCAGCAGTTTAGTTAGCGGGGGCCGTACGCAGTATTTT.

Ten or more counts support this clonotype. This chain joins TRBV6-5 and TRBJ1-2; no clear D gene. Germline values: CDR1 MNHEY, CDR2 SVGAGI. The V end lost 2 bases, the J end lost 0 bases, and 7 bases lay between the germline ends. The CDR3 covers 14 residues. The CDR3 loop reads CASSYRGTNYGYTF. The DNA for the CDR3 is TGTGCCAGCAGTTACCGAGGAACTAACTATGGCTACACCTTC.

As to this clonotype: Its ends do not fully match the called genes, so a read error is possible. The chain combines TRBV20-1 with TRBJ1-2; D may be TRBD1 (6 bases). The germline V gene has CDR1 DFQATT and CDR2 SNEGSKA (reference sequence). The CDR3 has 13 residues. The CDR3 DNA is TGCAGTGCAATTGACAGGATTATCTATTGCTACACCTTC. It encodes CSAIDRIIYCYTF.

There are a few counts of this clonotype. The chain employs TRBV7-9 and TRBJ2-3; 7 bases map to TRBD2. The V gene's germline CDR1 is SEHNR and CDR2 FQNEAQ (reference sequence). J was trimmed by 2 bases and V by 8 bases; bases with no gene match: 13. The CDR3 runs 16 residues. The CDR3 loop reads CASETGAGPNTDTQYF. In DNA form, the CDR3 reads TGTGCCAGCGAAACCGGAGCGGGACCTAACACAGATACGCAGTATTTT.

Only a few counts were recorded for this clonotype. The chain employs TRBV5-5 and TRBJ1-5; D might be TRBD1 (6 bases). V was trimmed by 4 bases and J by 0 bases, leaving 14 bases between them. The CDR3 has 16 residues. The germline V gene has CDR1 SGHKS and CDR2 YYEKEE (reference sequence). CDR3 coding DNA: TGTGCCAGCAGCCTCCGGGACACATATAGCAATCAGCCCCAGCATTTT. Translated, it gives CASSLRDTYSNQPQHF. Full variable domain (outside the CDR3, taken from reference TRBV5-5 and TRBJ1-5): DAGVTQSPTHLIKTRGQQVTLRCSPISGHKSVSWYQQVLGQGPQFIFQYYEKEERGRGNFPDRFSARQFPNYSSELNVNALLLGDSALYLCASSLRDTYSNQPQHFGDGTRLSIL.

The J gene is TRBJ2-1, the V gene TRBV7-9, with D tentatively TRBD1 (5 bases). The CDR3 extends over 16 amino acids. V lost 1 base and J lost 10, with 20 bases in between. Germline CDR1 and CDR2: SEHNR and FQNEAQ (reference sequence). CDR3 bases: TGTGCCAGCAGCTTAGATGGTTGGCAGGGCTTCAGGGAGCAGTTCTTC. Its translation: CASSLDGWQGFREQFF.

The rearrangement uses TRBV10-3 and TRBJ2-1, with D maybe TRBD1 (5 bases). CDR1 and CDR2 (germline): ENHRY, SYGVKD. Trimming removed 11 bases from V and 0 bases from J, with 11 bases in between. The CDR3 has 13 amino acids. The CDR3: CAVQGSSYNEQFF. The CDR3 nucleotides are TGTGCCGTCCAGGGAAGCTCCTACAATGAGCAGTTCTTC.

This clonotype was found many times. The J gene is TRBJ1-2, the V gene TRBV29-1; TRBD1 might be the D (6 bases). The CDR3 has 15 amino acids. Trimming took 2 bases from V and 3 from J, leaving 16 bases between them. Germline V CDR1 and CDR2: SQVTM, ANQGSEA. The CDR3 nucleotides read TGCAGCGTTGAATCTACCCGGGACAAGTACTATGGCTACACCTTC. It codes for CSVESTRDKYYGYTF.

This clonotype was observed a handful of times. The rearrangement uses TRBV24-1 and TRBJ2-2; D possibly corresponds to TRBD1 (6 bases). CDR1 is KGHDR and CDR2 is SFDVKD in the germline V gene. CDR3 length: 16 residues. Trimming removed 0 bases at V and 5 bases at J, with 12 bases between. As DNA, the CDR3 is TGTGCCACCAGTGATTTGGACAGGACGTCGACCGGGGAGCTGTTTTTT. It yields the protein CATSDLDRTSTGELFF.

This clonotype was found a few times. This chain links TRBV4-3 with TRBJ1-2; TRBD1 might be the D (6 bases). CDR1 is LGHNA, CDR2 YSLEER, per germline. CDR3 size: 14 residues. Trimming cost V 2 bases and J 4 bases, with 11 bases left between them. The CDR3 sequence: CASSQKGHLYGYTF. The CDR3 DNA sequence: TGCGCCAGCAGCCAAAAGGGACACCTCTATGGCTACACCTTC.

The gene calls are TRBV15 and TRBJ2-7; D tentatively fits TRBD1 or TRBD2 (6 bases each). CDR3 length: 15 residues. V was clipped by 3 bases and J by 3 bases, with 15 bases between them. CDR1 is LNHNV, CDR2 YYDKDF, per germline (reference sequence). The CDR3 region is CATSRGGQGGYEQYV. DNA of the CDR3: TGTGCCACCAGCAGGGGGGGCCAGGGAGGCTACGAGCAGTACGTC.

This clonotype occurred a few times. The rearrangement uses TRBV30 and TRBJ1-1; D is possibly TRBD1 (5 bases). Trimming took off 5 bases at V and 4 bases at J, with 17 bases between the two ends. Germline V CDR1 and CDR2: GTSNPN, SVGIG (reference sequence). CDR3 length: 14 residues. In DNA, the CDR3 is TGTGCCTGGGCGAAAAGACAGATGGCCACTGAAGCTTTCTTT. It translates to CAWAKRQMATEAFF. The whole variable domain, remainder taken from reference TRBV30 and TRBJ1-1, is SQTIHQWPATLVQPVGSPLSLECTVEGTSNPNLYWYRQAAGRGLQLLFYSVGIGQISSEVPQNLSASRPQDRQFILSSKKLLLSDSGFYLCAWAKRQMATEAFFGQGTRLTVV.

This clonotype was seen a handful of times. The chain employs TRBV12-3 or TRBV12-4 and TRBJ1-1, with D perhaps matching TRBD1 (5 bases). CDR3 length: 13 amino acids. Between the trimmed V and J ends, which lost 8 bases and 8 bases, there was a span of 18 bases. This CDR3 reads CASRDQDKVEAFF. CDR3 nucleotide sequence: TGTGCCAGCCGGGACCAAGATAAGGTAGAAGCTTTCTTT.